These T cell receptor beta chains were read from a single sample in a study of CD8 T cells in ankylosing spondylitis. From the 5' RACE reads, TCRdb called clonotypes with MiXCR, one entry per CDR3 protein. The sample includes roughly 91,000 distinct CDR3 sequences, about 8.6% seen only once; the top ten take about a tenth. Sample: blood, either unsorted or a sorted T cell fraction (not recorded which). Receptor source: a male donor with ankylosing spondylitis or in good health (not recorded which). Each CDR3 is given with its conserved first and last residue. A D gene is named only where the DNA matches it firmly. Clone size is shown for a subset of rows, as once, few, many or a class of expanded clone.

D gene,J gene,V gene,clone size,CDR3 protein,CDR3 DNA
NA,TRBJ2-7,TRBV6-1,NA,CASSDWAGNSYEQYF,TGTGCCAGCAGTGATTGGGCGGGAAACTCCTACGAGCAGTACTTC
NA,TRBJ1-4,TRBV29-1,many,CSVEGQGYEKLFF,TGCAGCGTTGAGGGTCAGGGGTACGAAAAACTGTTTTTT
NA,TRBJ2-3,TRBV27,few,CASSLLGASTDTQYF,TGTGCCAGCAGTTTACTGGGGGCTAGCACAGATACGCAGTATTTT
TRBD2,TRBJ2-1,TRBV18,once,CASSPEPGLAGMEQFF,TGTGCCAGCTCACCAGAACCGGGACTAGCGGGGATGGAGCAGTTCTTC
NA,TRBJ2-5,TRBV7-9,NA,CASSADSSETQYF,TGTGCCAGCAGCGCTGACAGCTCAGAGACCCAGTACTTC
NA,TRBJ2-4,TRBV2,many,CASSERLAKNIQYF,TGTGCCAGCAGTGAACGATTGGCCAAAAACATTCAGTACTTC
NA,TRBJ1-2,TRBV29-1,many,CSVPDLNTYGYTF,TGCAGCGTCCCAGACCTTAATACTTATGGCTACACCTTC
NA,TRBJ1-2,TRBV20-1,many,CSAPPPGIGRQVGYTF,TGCAGTGCTCCTCCCCCCGGGATAGGGCGTCAGGTTGGCTACACCTTC
NA,TRBJ2-7,TRBV4-2,many,CASSQASGPSYEQYF,TGTGCCAGCAGCCAAGCCTCGGGACCATCCTACGAGCAGTACTTC
TRBD2,TRBJ2-1,TRBV28,many,CASSLSGGPGEQFF,TGTGCCAGCAGTCTTAGCGGGGGGCCCGGTGAGCAGTTCTTC
NA,TRBJ1-1,TRBV6-4,many,CASRADSMNTEAFF,TGTGCCAGCAGGGCGGACAGTATGAACACTGAAGCTTTCTTT
TRBD1,TRBJ1-1,TRBV20-1,NA,CSAPRRQGEKAFF,TGCAGTGCTCCCCGGAGGCAGGGGGAAAAGGCTTTCTTT
TRBD1,TRBJ2-3,TRBV7-9,many,CASSSLSQGADTQYF,TGTGCCAGCAGCTCTCTATCGCAGGGGGCAGATACGCAGTATTTT
NA,TRBJ1-2,TRBV7-2,few,CASSSESPLGTISGYTF,TGTGCCAGCAGCTCCGAGTCCCCACTGGGGACGATATCTGGCTACACCTTC
TRBD2,TRBJ2-3,TRBV3-1,few,CASSQFGTSSTDTQYF,TGTGCCAGCAGCCAATTTGGGACTAGCAGCACAGATACGCAGTATTTT
NA,TRBJ2-3,TRBV6-5,many,CASSYWQGNTDTQYF,TGTGCCAGCAGTTACTGGCAGGGAAACACAGATACGCAGTATTTT
NA,TRBJ1-1,TRBV7-2,many,CASSQWRGTTEAFF,TGTGCCAGCAGCCAATGGAGGGGAACTACTGAAGCTTTCTTT